These 18 T cell receptor beta chains came from one sample sequenced in a study of T-cell memory formation after mild COVID-19. Each CDR3 protein gets one entry after TCRdb re-called the 5' RACE reads with MiXCR. The sample gives approximately 340,000 distinct CDR3 sequences, about a sixth of which show up once; 20% to 25% is in the top ten. Sequencing input: PBMCs or a T cell subset sorted from them (not recorded which). The receptors derive from a young man who had mild COVID-19 (a few samples of this study predate the infection). Cell type and time point are not known.

In its sample, this clonotype was seen a few times. The chain is built from TRBV5-4 and TRBJ1-2; D gene uncertain. This CDR3 is built from 13 residues. Trimming removed 4 bases at V and 7 bases at J, with 14 bases between. Germline assignment: CDR1 SGHNT and CDR2 YYREEE (reference sequence). DNA of the CDR3: TGTGCCAGCAGCGGCAGGTCCCTGTCTGGCTACACCTTC. This sequence encodes CASSGRSLSGYTF.

Ten or more counts support this clonotype. The chain links TRBV24-1 to TRBJ2-3, with no clear D. V shed 1 base and J shed 6 bases, with 10 bases lying between them. The CDR3 contains 14 residues. The germline CDR1 and CDR2 sequences are KGHDR and SFDVKD. This CDR3 reads CATSDFGEADTQYF. In DNA, the CDR3 is TGTGCCACCAGTGATTTTGGGGAAGCGGATACGCAGTATTTT.

In its sample, this clonotype was seen a few times. The V gene is TRBV14, the J gene TRBJ2-5; 9 nucleotides agree with TRBD2. V was pared by 4 bases and J by 6 bases, with 9 bases of the junction left unmatched. There are 15 residues in the CDR3. CDR1 is SGHDN, CDR2 FVKESK, per germline. For the CDR3, the DNA is TGTGCCAGCAGCCGTGACTCGAGCGGGGGGAAGACCCAGTACTTC. This encodes CASSRDSSGGKTQYF.

The chain carries TRBV5-1 and TRBJ2-5; 7 bases are a match to TRBD1. Germline-derived CDR1 and CDR2 are SGHRS and YFSETQ. This CDR3 is 13 amino acids long. Germline trimming cut 4 bases from V and 6 bases from J; bases unmatched to any gene: 6. Here the CDR3 reads CASSEGARKTQYF. CDR3 DNA: TGCGCCAGCAGCGAGGGGGCGCGGAAGACCCAGTACTTC.

This clonotype was counted many times. The rearrangement joins TRBV20-1 to TRBJ2-1, with D hard to call. Germline V lookup: CDR1 DFQATT, CDR2 SNEGSKA (reference sequence). The V and J ends lost 2 bases and 8 bases respectively, with 7 bases between them. The CDR3 runs to 11 residues. The CDR3 nucleotides read TGCAGTGCTAGATCCTTATATGAGCAGTTCTTC. Encoded protein: CSARSLYEQFF.

This clonotype has a count of ten or more. The gene calls are TRBV20-1 and TRBJ2-3; D gene ambiguous. This CDR3 contains 12 residues. The germline CDR1 and CDR2 sequences are DFQATT and SNEGSKA (reference sequence). V lost 7 bases and J lost 6, with 14 bases in between. The DNA for the CDR3 is TGCAGTGGGCATGATGCAGGCGATACGCAGTATTTT. Encoded protein: CSGHDAGDTQYF.

V is TRBV9 and J is TRBJ1-2, with unresolved D. V was pared by 0 bases and J by 8 bases, with 11 bases between. The CDR3 is 13 residues long. Germline V gives CDR1 SGDLS, CDR2 YYNGEE. This CDR3 is CASSVEWGGGYTF. As DNA, the CDR3 is TGTGCCAGCAGCGTAGAGTGGGGAGGAGGCTACACCTTC. The full variable domain, completed using reference TRBV9 and TRBJ1-2, is DSGVTQTPKHLITATGQRVTLRCSPRSGDLSVYWYQQSLDQGLQFLIQYYNGEERAKGNILERFSAQQFPDLHSELNLSSLELGDSALYFCASSVEWGGGYTFGSGTRLTVV.

This chain uses TRBV27 with TRBJ1-1, with D possibly TRBD1 on 5 matching bases. The germline V and J ends were trimmed by 6 bases and 4 bases, with 18 bases remaining between them. The CDR3 has 15 amino acids. Germline CDR1 is MNHEY and CDR2 is SMNVEV (reference sequence). CDR3 amino acids: CASRESNGGGTEAFF. The CDR3, as DNA: TGTGCCAGCAGGGAATCCAATGGGGGTGGCACTGAAGCTTTCTTT.

V usage is TRBV4-2 and J usage is TRBJ2-3; D might be TRBD2 (5 bases). The CDR3 consists of 17 residues. V lost 1 base to trimming and J lost 4 bases, with 18 bases between them. Per germline, CDR1 LGHNA and CDR2 YNFKEQ. The CDR3 loop reads CASSQVEAQAASDTQYF. The CDR3 bases are TGTGCCAGCAGCCAAGTAGAGGCACAAGCGGCGTCAGATACGCAGTATTTT.

This clonotype was counted a few times. This chain uses TRBV9 with TRBJ2-6; D not resolved. Germline CDR1 is SGDLS and CDR2 is YYNGEE. This CDR3 has 20 residues. The ends were cut back, 0 bases at V and 1 base at J, with 20 bases in the middle. CDR3 in DNA: TGTGCCAGCAGCGTAGGAGAATGGGCTGAGAGCTGGTCTGGGGCCAACGTCCTGACTTTC. Protein: CASSVGEWAESWSGANVLTF.

The chain employs TRBV2 and TRBJ1-2; D might be TRBD1 (6 bases). Germline V lookup: CDR1 SNHLY, CDR2 FYNNEI. This CDR3 region has 13 residues. The germline V and J ends were trimmed by 6 bases and 9 bases, with 17 bases remaining between them. The DNA for the CDR3 is TGTGCCAGCAGGGAGGACAGACTTAAGAGCTACACCTTC. This sequence encodes CASREDRLKSYTF.

The rearrangement joins TRBV5-4 to TRBJ2-2, with 9 nucleotides matching TRBD1. V trimming: 4 bases; J trimming: 6 bases; junction bases outside the gene matches: 7. From germline, CDR1 is SGHNT and CDR2 YYREEE (reference sequence). The CDR3 is 15 residues long. The CDR3 DNA reads as TGTGCCAGCAGCACCGGGACAGGGTTTGCCGGGGAGCTGTTTTTT. It yields the protein CASSTGTGFAGELFF.

The rearrangement uses TRBV6-5 and TRBJ1-4, with D unresolved. This CDR3 has 14 amino acids. The ends were cut back, 7 bases at V and 8 bases at J, with 17 bases in the middle. Germline V gene data show CDR1 as MNHEY and CDR2 as SVGAGI. CDR3 sequence (DNA): TGTGCCAGCACCCCTTATGCGGGAATCGAAAAACTGTTTTTT. Its translation: CASTPYAGIEKLFF.

There are a few counts of this clonotype. The V gene is TRBV6-2 or TRBV6-3, the J gene TRBJ2-3; 14 nucleotides align to TRBD2. The CDR3 loop spans 22 amino acids. V dropped 3 bases and J dropped 5; count of bases not matched to a gene: 22. Germline lookup yields CDR1 MNHEY and CDR2 SVGEGT. CDR3 DNA sequence: TGTGCCAGCAGTTATCCATCCTCTTACTCAAGACTAGCGGGGGGGCGTCAAGATACGCAGTATTTT. It codes for CASSYPSSYSRLAGGRQDTQYF.

A few counts support this clonotype. The chain joins TRBV2 to TRBJ2-1, with D perhaps assigned TRBD1 or TRBD2 (5 bases each). V was cut by 9 bases and J by 12 bases, with 24 bases left in between. This CDR3 spans 14 amino acids. CDR1 and CDR2 from the germline V gene are SNHLY and FYNNEI. This CDR3 is CASISQGHGGGQFF. The CDR3 bases are TGTGCCAGTATCTCCCAGGGCCATGGGGGTGGGCAGTTCTTC.

This clonotype has more than one count but fewer than ten. The chain combines TRBV4-3 with TRBJ1-2; D is perhaps TRBD1 (5 bases). The V end lost 1 base, the J end lost 3 bases, and 12 bases lay between the germline ends. CDR1 is LGHNA and CDR2 is YSLEER in the germline V gene. This CDR3 spans 15 amino acids. The CDR3 bases are TGCGCCAGCAGCCAAGTTGGCGGGGACTACTATGGCTACACCTTC. It encodes CASSQVGGDYYGYTF.

The chain is built from TRBV7-9 and TRBJ2-1; D may be TRBD2 (6 bases). With 3 bases removed from V and 10 bases from J, the gap between germline ends came to 16 bases. The CDR3 is 14 amino acids. The germline V gene encodes CDR1 SEHNR and CDR2 FQNEAQ (reference sequence). The CDR3 sequence is CASSFEVAASEQFF. The CDR3 DNA reads TGTGCCAGCAGCTTTGAAGTAGCGGCGTCGGAGCAGTTCTTC.

The V call is TRBV4-2, the J call TRBJ2-7; D uncertain. Germline values: CDR1 LGHNA, CDR2 YNFKEQ. CDR3 length equals 14 residues. V was cut by 0 bases and J by 1 base, with 7 bases left in between. The CDR3, as DNA: TGTGCCAGCAGCCAAGAGGTGTCGTCCTACGAGCAGTACTTC. As protein: CASSQEVSSYEQYF.